A selection of T cell receptor beta chains follows, all from one sample in a study of T cell responses to AZD1222 COVID-19 vaccine. Profiled with immunoSEQ multiplex PCR; TCRdb holds only in-frame clones, not every one. The repertoire includes roughly 130,000 clones, roughly 94% of them detected once, and roughly 7% sits in the top ten. The input for sequencing was peripheral blood, taken on day 0 of AZD1222 vaccination. The receptors derive from an adult in good health. Both conserved end residues are part of each CDR3. Each record gives: CDR3 length, V gene, J gene, D gene, CDR3 protein. The D gene is left open where the match is weak.

15	TRBV28	TRBJ1-5	NA	CASIPGQGLNQPQHF
14	TRBV5-1	TRBJ1-6	NA	CASSLDMVNSPLHF
14	TRBV18	TRBJ1-4	TRBD1	CASSPQRGREKLFF
14	TRBV7-2	TRBJ2-1	NA	CASRGGGSYNEQFF
14	TRBV28	TRBJ1-6	NA	CASSQGMSGSPLHF
18	TRBV15	TRBJ1-1	NA	CATSRDSGTGPSGTEAFF
14	TRBV2	TRBJ1-2	TRBD1	CASSEALQGDGYTF
14	TRBV28	TRBJ1-2	TRBD1	CASSHGQANYGYTF
15	TRBV9	TRBJ1-2	TRBD1	CASSGTGLGVYGYTF
13	TRBV5-4	TRBJ2-3	NA	CASSLTRSDTQYF
15	TRBV5-6	TRBJ2-7	NA	CASSPLGGGAYEQYF
14	TRBV28	TRBJ1-6	NA	CASSTIAANSPLHF
13	TRBV4-1	TRBJ2-7	NA	CASSQVGGLEQYF
14	TRBV5-8	TRBJ2-7	NA	CASRSPGRNFEQYF
16	TRBV7-3	TRBJ2-1	TRBD1	CASSKQGQAINNEQFF
16	TRBV7-3	TRBJ2-5	TRBD2	CASSSRGGAYQETQYF
13	TRBV4-2	TRBJ1-1	NA	CASSQGGTSVAFF
15	TRBV5-1	TRBJ2-3	TRBD2	CASSFGLAGTDTQYF
13	TRBV27	TRBJ1-2	TRBD1	CASSTDRGDGYTF
15	TRBV4-1	TRBJ1-2	NA	CASSQGSPGGYGYTF
16	TRBV10-3	TRBJ1-5	NA	CAISESIGLGDQPQHF
15	TRBV28	TRBJ1-5	NA	CASSTGIIFNQPQHF
16	TRBV25-1	TRBJ1-3	NA	CASSEGSAGAGNTIYF
13	TRBV12-3/TRBV12-4	TRBJ1-2	TRBD1	CASSLTGDYGYTF
18	TRBV7-7	TRBJ2-5	TRBD2	CASSLGTSGGAGGETQYF
16	TRBV5-8	TRBJ1-6	NA	CASSQAVGGANSPLHF
14	TRBV29-1	TRBJ2-2	NA	CSARALGASGELFF
15	TRBV7-9	TRBJ2-1	TRBD2	CASSPAGGRYNEQFF
23	TRBV21-1	TRBJ2-3	NA	CASSKLSLAKRIAGNPSTDTQYF
14	TRBV10-3	TRBJ2-7	TRBD2	CAISDTSGTGEQYF
13	TRBV28	TRBJ2-7	TRBD2	CASSLPGLAGSIF
13	TRBV30	TRBJ1-4	NA	CAWGAGSNEKLFF
17	TRBV7-2	TRBJ2-1	TRBD2	CASSLLPGLAGGNEQFF
14	TRBV7-2	TRBJ1-1	NA	CASSFGAGNTEAFF
15	TRBV9	TRBJ2-7	NA	CASSVGTSISYEQYF
14	TRBV2	TRBJ2-1	NA	CASKTESSYNEQFF
17	TRBV5-1	TRBJ2-5	TRBD2	CASSSTSLAGGPETQYF
17	TRBV15	TRBJ2-5	NA	CATSRDLRGHPQETQYF
17	TRBV5-1	TRBJ2-7	NA	CASSLGMGTQTRYEQYF
13	TRBV29-1	TRBJ1-1	TRBD1	CSARQGANTEAFF
14	TRBV28	TRBJ1-1	TRBD1	CASSRHRGGTEAFF
12	TRBV24-1	TRBJ1-5	NA	CATSDSYQPQHF
13	TRBV9	TRBJ1-2	NA	CASSVQPLGGYTF
15	TRBV6-5	TRBJ1-4	NA	CASGGAQATNEKLFF
12	TRBV4-3	TRBJ1-4	NA	CASSQDYEKLFF
14	TRBV19	TRBJ1-1	NA	CASSIVGRYTEAFF
15	TRBV11-2	TRBJ2-7	TRBD2	CASSLGSSGRNEQYF
15	TRBV5-1	TRBJ2-7	TRBD2	CASSLGTSGTYEQYF
13	TRBV30	TRBJ2-7	TRBD1	CAWSVGDRDEQYF
13	TRBV6-4	TRBJ2-3	NA	CASSVSLTDTQYF
14	TRBV7-7	TRBJ2-3	NA	CASSLGRGTDTQYF
15	TRBV5-8	TRBJ2-7	NA	CASMAKAGSSYEQYF
14	TRBV24-1	TRBJ2-5	NA	CATSVSRANGAQYF
12	TRBV5-4	TRBJ2-7	NA	CASSSFSNEQYF
13	TRBV4-1	TRBJ1-2	NA	CASSQAPGLGYTF